This paragraph reports one TCR beta chain. Its target is unknown. Trimming took 0 bases from V and 2 from J, leaving 8 bases between them. Germline V gene data show CDR1 as SGHDT and CDR2 as YYEEEE. The CDR3 sequence is 14 residues long. These data originate in a study of long-term antiretroviral therapy in people with HIV. Every donor had one or more pre-ART and two or more post-ART PBMC samples. There were roughly 0.9-11 million cryopreserved PBMC in the samples before DNA extraction. At the survey level, the v3.0 immunoSEQ assay was run. TCRdb's table, derived via immunoSEQ multiplex PCR, lists solely in-frame clones and lacks some. The table lists under 20,000 clones, 81% of them singletons. Study-wide results and limits: Blood sampling spanned 2004 to 2017, possibly under older ART regimens.

The receptor was isolated from a man aged 25 to 40 with HIV. The chain has TRBV5-6 and TRBJ2-5; possible D gene TRBD2, 5 bases. The sample here was unsorted PBMCs, taken less than 1.3 years before starting antiretroviral therapy. CDR3 DNA sequence: TGTGCCAGCAGCTTGGCGACGGGGCAAGAGACCCAGTACTTC. Translation: CASSLATGQETQYF. Filled out from reference TRBV5-6 and TRBJ2-5, the complete variable domain reads DAGVTQSPTHLIKTRGQQVTLRCSPKSGHDTVSWYQQALGQGPQFIFQYYEEEERQRGNFPDRFSGHQFPNYSSELNVNALLLGDSALYLCASSLATGQETQYFGPGTRLLVL.